This T cell receptor (beta chain) was sequenced in a study of T cells in localized non-small cell lung cancer. Whole-study findings and limits: Sequencing was limited to one tumor region, leaving the possibility of heterogeneity open. Uninvolved adjacent lung had higher T cell clonality than tumor and all other tissues.

Profiling relied on immunoSEQ multiplex PCR, and the TCRdb table lists in-frame clones only, not all of them. The sample lists 12,000 to 15,000 clones, about nine tenths occurring once. Comments on this clone: No antigen is known for it.

Sequencing was performed on peripheral blood mononuclear cells, taken before any cancer treatment. The receptor was derived from a man between 40 and 69 years old with stage III lung adenocarcinoma.

The DNA for the CDR3 is TGTGCCAGCAGTCATATGGGACAGGGGGTACGAAATCAGCCCCAGCATTTT. Amino acids: CASSHMGQGVRNQPQHF. V and J are TRBV27 and TRBJ1-5, with 11 bases fitting TRBD1. J lost 4 bases, V lost 5 bases, and 10 bases had no gene match. CDR1 MNHEY and CDR2 SMNVEV come from the germline V gene (reference sequence). The CDR3 totals 17 residues.